This TCR beta chain was recorded in a study of blood T cell repertoires in COVID-19. Study at large: Samples representing acute and convalescent COVID-19 were sourced from the United States, Italy and Spain. PBMCs, B-cell-depleted T cells, or T cells provided the cDNA or gDNA that made up the material.

This CDR3 spans 13 amino acids. Per the germline V gene, CDR1 is LGHDT and CDR2 is YNNKEL (reference sequence). V trimming: 5 bases; J trimming: 8 bases; junction bases outside the gene matches: 3. Profiled with immunoSEQ multiplex PCR; TCRdb holds only in-frame clones, not every one. This sample has 400,000 to 450,000 clones, with 70% to 90% found just once. Enrollment of patients from Seattle took place during active infection, with longitudinal follow-up. This TCR derives from a woman aged 45-59 years with COVID-19, enrolled during active disease. This rearrangement joins TRBV3-1 (or the pseudogene TRBV3-2) to TRBJ1-6; TRBD1 matches at 7 bases. The sequencing input was peripheral blood. CDR3 loop: CASSGQADSPLHF. CDR3 bases: TGTGCCAGCAGCGGACAGGCGGATTCACCCCTCCACTTT.